The next 18 T cell receptor beta chains were all read from a single sample in a study of Ad26.COV2.S vaccination and SARS-CoV-2 variants. TCRdb's copy holds only in-frame clones and misses some; the assay was immunoSEQ multiplex PCR. Here the sample spans 180,000 or so clones, 87% being singletons. Sequenced material: peripheral blood, taken after recovery from COVID-19. These receptors all come from a human donor who had recovered from COVID-19.

The gene calls are TRBV20-1 and TRBJ2-1; no firm D call. V was cut by 3 bases and J by 7 bases, with 7 bases left in between. The CDR3 spans 11 residues. Per the germline V gene, CDR1 is DFQATT and CDR2 is SNEGSKA (reference sequence). CDR3: CSASMENEQFF. In DNA form, the CDR3 reads TGCAGTGCTAGTATGGAGAATGAGCAGTTCTTC.

This clone has just one count. This chain uses TRBV18 with TRBJ1-5; D gene ambiguous. The CDR3 length is 14 residues. Per the germline V gene, CDR1 is KGHSH and CDR2 is LQKENI. V gave up 1 base and J gave up 5 bases, with 9 bases separating them. DNA for the CDR3: TGTGCCAGCTCACCACTGCACGTGGATCAGCCCCAGCATTTT. It translates to CASSPLHVDQPQHF.

The rearrangement joins TRBV6-2 or TRBV6-3 to TRBJ1-5; D is undetermined. The germline gives CDR1 MNHEY, CDR2 SVGEGT. The CDR3 runs 16 residues. With 6 bases removed from V and 0 bases from J, the gap between germline ends came to 15 bases. DNA for the CDR3: TGTGCCAGCAGCCTCCCGGCGGGGTATAGCAATCAGCCCCAGCATTTT. This sequence encodes CASSLPAGYSNQPQHF.

The V gene is TRBV5-4, the J gene TRBJ2-3; D uncertain. Germline V CDR1 and CDR2: SGHNT, YYREEE (reference sequence). Trimming removed 0 bases from V and 5 bases from J, with 1 base in between. The CDR3 runs 11 residues. The CDR3 loop is CASSLEDTQYF. The CDR3 DNA is TGTGCCAGCAGCTTGGAAGATACGCAGTATTTT.

V and J are TRBV9 and TRBJ2-3, with 7 bases aligning to TRBD2. This CDR3 contains 15 residues. After removal of 0 bases from V and 2 bases from J, the junction contained 3 bases not matched to a gene. The germline V gene has CDR1 SGDLS and CDR2 YYNGEE. The CDR3 bases are TGTGCCAGCAGCGTAGCTAGCGGATACACAGATACGCAGTATTTT. Encoded protein: CASSVASGYTDTQYF.

In this sample, this clone turned up a few times. The chain is built from TRBV9 and TRBJ2-7; D uncertain. The CDR3 extends over 16 amino acids. The V and J ends lost 0 bases and 0 bases respectively, with 13 bases between them. Germline V CDR1 and CDR2: SGDLS, YYNGEE. The CDR3 sequence: CASSVAPSARSYEQYF. The DNA of the CDR3 is TGTGCCAGCAGCGTAGCGCCCAGCGCTCGCTCCTACGAGCAGTACTTC.

This chain joins TRBV18 and TRBJ2-7, with a weak D call TRBD2 (6 bases). Deletions cut 8 bases from V and 0 bases from J, with 11 bases between. The CDR3 is made up of 13 amino acids. Germline loops: CDR1 KGHSH, CDR2 LQKENI. This CDR3 reads CASNSGSSYEQYF. The CDR3 DNA is TGTGCCAGCAATAGCGGCTCCTCCTACGAGCAGTACTTC. Variable domain in full (rest from reference TRBV18 and TRBJ2-7): NAGVMQNPRHLVRRRGQEARLRCSPMKGHSHVYWYRQLPEEGLKFMVYLQKENIIDESGMPKERFSAEFPKEGPSILRIQQVVRGDSAAYFCASNSGSSYEQYFGPGTRLTVT.

This chain joins TRBV19 and TRBJ2-5, with D tentatively TRBD2 (5 bases). Trimming took 9 bases from V and 3 from J, leaving 14 bases between them. CDR1 is LNHDA and CDR2 is SQIVND in the germline V gene (reference sequence). The length of the CDR3 is 13 residues. The CDR3 here is CASLKSGKETQYF. In DNA, the CDR3 is TGTGCCAGCCTAAAGAGCGGTAAAGAGACCCAGTACTTC.

This clone was counted at least ten times. The chain combines TRBV7-8 with TRBJ2-7; 8 nucleotides align to TRBD1. The CDR3 loop spans 12 amino acids. In germline, CDR1 is SGHVS, CDR2 FQNEAQ. The junction had 6 bases not matched to a gene; V was cut back by 5 bases and J by 9 bases. In nucleotides, the CDR3 is TGTGCCAGCAGCCGTACAGGGGGGCGGCAGTACTTC. This sequence encodes CASSRTGGRQYF.

This rearrangement joins TRBV6-5 to TRBJ1-2, with D unclear. Germline assignment: CDR1 MNHEY and CDR2 SVGAGI. CDR3 size: 11 residues. V lost 6 bases and J 4 bases, leaving 6 bases between the germline ends. CDR3 residues: CASRSPYGYTF. The CDR3 DNA sequence: TGTGCCAGCAGAAGTCCCTATGGCTACACCTTC.

Comments on this clone: Other nucleotide sequences in the sample specify the same CDR3. The chain uses TRBV5-1 and TRBJ2-5, with D perhaps matching TRBD1 (6 bases). The CDR3 consists of 14 residues. Trimming removed 0 bases from V and 5 bases from J, with 11 bases in between. Germline V CDR1 and CDR2: SGHRS, YFSETQ. This chain's CDR3 is CASSLDRVGETQYF. CDR3 in DNA: TGCGCCAGCAGCTTGGACAGGGTTGGGGAGACCCAGTACTTC.

Only one count was recorded for this clone. The chain links TRBV12-3 or TRBV12-4 to TRBJ2-3, with TRBD2 as a possible D gene (6 bases). This CDR3 spans 13 amino acids. Trimming shortened V by 7 bases and J by 5 bases, and 13 bases separated the two germline ends. The CDR3: CASTAGSGDTQYF. The CDR3 DNA reads as TGTGCCAGCACCGCGGGGTCAGGAGATACGCAGTATTTT.

The chain is built from TRBV6-1 and TRBJ1-5; the D is unclear. The CDR3 extends over 15 amino acids. V gave up 3 bases and J gave up 0 bases, with 9 bases separating them. Germline V gene sequence: CDR1 MNHNS, CDR2 SASEGT. Here the CDR3 reads CASSDTTVSNQPQHF. Here the CDR3 DNA reads TGTGCCAGCAGTGATACAACGGTTAGCAATCAGCCCCAGCATTTT.

The V and J genes are TRBV5-6 and TRBJ2-7, with TRBD2 matching over 10 bases. The CDR3 extends over 15 amino acids. Unmatched junction bases numbered 5, after V lost 0 bases and J lost 5 bases. Germline V gene lookup returns CDR1 SGHDT and CDR2 YYEEEE. CDR3 nucleotides: TGTGCCAGCAGCTTGGGGGGGACTAGCGACCACGAGCAGTACTTC. Protein product: CASSLGGTSDHEQYF. Filled out from reference TRBV5-6 and TRBJ2-7, the complete variable domain reads DAGVTQSPTHLIKTRGQQVTLRCSPKSGHDTVSWYQQALGQGPQFIFQYYEEEERQRGNFPDRFSGHQFPNYSSELNVNALLLGDSALYLCASSLGGTSDHEQYFGPGTRLTVT.

In DNA, the CDR3 is TGCGCCAGCAGCTTGACTTCGGACAGTCTCTATGGCTACACCTTC. Residues: CASSLTSDSLYGYTF. The J gene is TRBJ1-2, the V gene TRBV5-1; D possibly corresponds to TRBD1 (6 bases). The germline V and J ends were trimmed by 1 base and 4 bases, with 14 bases remaining between them. Germline V gene sequence: CDR1 SGHRS, CDR2 YFSETQ. The CDR3 consists of 15 residues.

CDR3 in amino acids: CASSFRQGELFF. The CDR3 coding sequence is TGCGCCAGCAGCTTCCGACAGGGGGAGCTGTTTTTT. The genes are TRBV5-1 and TRBJ2-2, with D possibly matching TRBD1 (5 bases). The CDR3 contains 12 residues. V dropped 2 bases and J dropped 8 bases, with 7 bases sitting between them. In germline, CDR1 is SGHRS, CDR2 YFSETQ. Together with reference TRBV5-1 and TRBJ2-2, the CDR3 gives the full variable domain: KAGVTQTPRYLIKTRGQQVTLSCSPISGHRSVSWYQQTPGQGLQFLFEYFSETQRNKGNFPGRFSGRQFSNSRSEMNVSTLELGDSALYLCASSFRQGELFFGEGSRLTVL.

The chain recombines TRBV2 with TRBJ1-5; maybe TRBD1 (6 bases). CDR1 and CDR2 from the germline V gene are SNHLY and FYNNEI. The CDR3 sequence is 19 residues long. V lost 2 bases and J 5 bases, leaving 25 bases between the germline ends. As DNA, the CDR3 is TGTGCCAGCAGTGAACCCAAAGGACTACAGGGCCGCAGGGATCAGCCCCAGCATTTT. Translated: CASSEPKGLQGRRDQPQHF.

The chain employs TRBV2 and TRBJ1-1; perhaps TRBD1 as D (5 bases). Trimming took 7 bases from V and 5 from J, leaving 11 bases between them. Per germline, CDR1 SNHLY and CDR2 FYNNEI. This CDR3 has 12 residues. For the CDR3, the DNA is TGTGCCAGCACTGCAGGGTCGACTGAAGCTTTCTTT. Amino acids: CASTAGSTEAFF.